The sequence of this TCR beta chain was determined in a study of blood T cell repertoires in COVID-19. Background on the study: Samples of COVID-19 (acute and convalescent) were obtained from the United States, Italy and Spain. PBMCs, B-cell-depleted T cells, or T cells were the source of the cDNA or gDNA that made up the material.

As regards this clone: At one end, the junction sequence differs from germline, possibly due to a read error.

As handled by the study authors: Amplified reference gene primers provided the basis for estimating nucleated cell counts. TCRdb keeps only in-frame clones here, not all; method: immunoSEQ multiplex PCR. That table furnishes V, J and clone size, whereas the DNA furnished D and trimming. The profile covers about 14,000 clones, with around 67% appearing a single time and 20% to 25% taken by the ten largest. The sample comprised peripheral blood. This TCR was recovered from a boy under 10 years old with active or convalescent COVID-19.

CDR3 region: CASSPSVSIQPQHF. In DNA, the CDR3 is TGTGCCAGCAGTCCGTCTGTTAGCATTCAGCCCCAGCATTTT. The gene calls are TRBV27 and TRBJ1-5; D is ambiguous. Germline CDR1 reads MNHEY; CDR2 reads SMNVEV (reference sequence). There are 14 residues in the CDR3.